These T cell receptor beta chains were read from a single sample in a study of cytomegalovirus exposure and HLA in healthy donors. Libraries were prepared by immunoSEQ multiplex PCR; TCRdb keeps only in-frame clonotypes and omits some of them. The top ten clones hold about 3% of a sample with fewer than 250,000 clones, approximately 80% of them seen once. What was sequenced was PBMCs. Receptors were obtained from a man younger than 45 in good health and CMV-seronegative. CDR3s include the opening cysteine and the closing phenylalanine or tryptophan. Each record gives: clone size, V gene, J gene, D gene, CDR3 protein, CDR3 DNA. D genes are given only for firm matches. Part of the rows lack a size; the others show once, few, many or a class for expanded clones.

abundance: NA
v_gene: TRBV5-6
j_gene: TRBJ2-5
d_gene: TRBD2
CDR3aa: CASSFSGGKETQYF
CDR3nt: TGTGCCAGCAGTTTTAGCGGGGGGAAAGAGACCCAGTACTTC

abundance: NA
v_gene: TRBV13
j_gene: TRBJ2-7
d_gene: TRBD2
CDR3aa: CASSLGPTGLAGGGEQYF
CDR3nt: TGTGCCAGCAGCTTAGGACCGACCGGACTAGCGGGGGGAGGGGAGCAGTACTTC

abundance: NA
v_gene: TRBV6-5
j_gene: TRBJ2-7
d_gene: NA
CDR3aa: CASHWGGPPYEQYF
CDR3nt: TGTGCCAGTCATTGGGGGGGCCCTCCCTACGAGCAGTACTTC

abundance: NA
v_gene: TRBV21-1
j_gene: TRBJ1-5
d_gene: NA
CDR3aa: CASSKEGPSGDQPQHF
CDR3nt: TGTGCCAGCAGCAAAGAGGGACCATCGGGAGATCAGCCCCAGCATTTT

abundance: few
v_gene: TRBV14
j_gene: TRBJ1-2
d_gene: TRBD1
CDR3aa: CASSQGQGRSYGYTF
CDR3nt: TGTGCCAGCAGCCAAGGACAGGGAAGGTCCTATGGCTACACCTTC

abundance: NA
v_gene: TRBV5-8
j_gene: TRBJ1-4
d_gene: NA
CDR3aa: CASSPGGLTNEKLFF
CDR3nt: TGTGCCAGCAGCCCAGGAGGGTTAACTAATGAAAAACTGTTTTTT

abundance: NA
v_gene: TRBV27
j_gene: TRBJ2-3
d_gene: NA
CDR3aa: CASTRGGSTDTQYF
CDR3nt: TGTGCCAGCACCCGGGGTGGTAGCACAGATACGCAGTATTTT

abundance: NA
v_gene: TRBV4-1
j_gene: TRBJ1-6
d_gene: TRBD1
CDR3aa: CASSQGTGRNSPLHF
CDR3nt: TGCGCCAGCAGCCAAGGGACAGGAAGAAATTCACCCCTCCACTTT

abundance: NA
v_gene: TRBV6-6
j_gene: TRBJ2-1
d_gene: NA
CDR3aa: CASSPGPIHPENEQFF
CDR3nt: TGTGCCAGCAGTCCTGGGCCAATTCATCCGGAAAATGAGCAGTTCTTC

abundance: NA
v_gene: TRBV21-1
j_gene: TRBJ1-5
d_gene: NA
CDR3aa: CASSSPGTGGTVLNQPQHF
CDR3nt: TGTGCCAGCAGCTCCCCCGGGACAGGGGGAACAGTACTCAATCAGCCCCAGCATTTT

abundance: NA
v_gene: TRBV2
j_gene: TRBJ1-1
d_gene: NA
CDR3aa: CASTGTFLNTEAFF
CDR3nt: TGTGCCAGCACCGGGACATTCCTGAACACTGAAGCTTTCTTT

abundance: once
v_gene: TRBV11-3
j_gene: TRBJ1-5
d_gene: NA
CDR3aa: CASSLSQNRANNQPQHF
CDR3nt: TGTGCCAGCAGCCTTTCCCAGAACAGGGCTAACAATCAGCCCCAGCATTTT

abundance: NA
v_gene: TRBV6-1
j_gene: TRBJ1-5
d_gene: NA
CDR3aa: CASSDPSRDKISNQPQHF
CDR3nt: TGTGCCAGCAGTGATCCCTCCCGGGACAAAATTAGCAATCAGCCCCAGCATTTT

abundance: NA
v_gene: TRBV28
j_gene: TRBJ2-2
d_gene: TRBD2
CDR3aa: CASSGSGTIYTGGLFF
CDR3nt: TGTGCCAGCAGTGGCTCCGGGACTATCTACACCGGGGGGCTGTTTTTT

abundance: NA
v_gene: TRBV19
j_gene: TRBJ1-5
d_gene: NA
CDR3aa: CASSMVGRDQPQHF
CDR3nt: TGTGCCAGTAGTATGGTTGGGAGGGATCAGCCCCAGCATTTT

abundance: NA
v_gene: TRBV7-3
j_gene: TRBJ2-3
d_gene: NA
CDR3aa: CASSLTGGRLDTQYF
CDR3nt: TGTGCCAGCAGCTTAACGGGGGGGCGGTTAGATACGCAGTATTTT

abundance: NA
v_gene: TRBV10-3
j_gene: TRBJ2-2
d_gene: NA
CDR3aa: CAISESLEGGPNTGELFF
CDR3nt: TGTGCCATCAGTGAGTCGTTGGAAGGAGGGCCGAACACCGGGGAGCTGTTTTTT

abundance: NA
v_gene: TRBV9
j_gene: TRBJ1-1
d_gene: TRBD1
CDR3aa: CASSFGTGKGAAFF
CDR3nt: TGTGCCAGCAGCTTTGGGACAGGGAAGGGAGCAGCTTTCTTT

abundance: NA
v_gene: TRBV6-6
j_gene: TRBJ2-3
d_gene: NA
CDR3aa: CASSIRTTYTDTQYF
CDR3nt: TGTGCCAGCAGTATCCGGACTACCTACACAGATACGCAGTATTTT

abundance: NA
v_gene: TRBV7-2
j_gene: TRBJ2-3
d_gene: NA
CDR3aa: CATLGDPREPTDTQYF
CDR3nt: TGTGCCACCCTAGGGGATCCTCGAGAACCCACAGATACGCAGTATTTT

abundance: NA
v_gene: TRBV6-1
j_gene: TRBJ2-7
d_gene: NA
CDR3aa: CASSEAPSYLFYEQYF
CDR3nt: TGTGCCAGCAGTGAAGCGCCCTCCTATTTATTCTACGAGCAGTACTTC

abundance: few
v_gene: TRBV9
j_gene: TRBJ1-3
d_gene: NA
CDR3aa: CASSVNSPFSGNTIYF
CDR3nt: TGTGCCAGCAGCGTAAACAGCCCATTCTCTGGAAACACCATATATTTT

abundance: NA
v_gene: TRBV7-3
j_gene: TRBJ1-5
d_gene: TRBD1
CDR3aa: CASSLDREILYNQPQHF
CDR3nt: TGTGCCAGCAGCTTGGACAGGGAGATATTATACAATCAGCCCCAGCATTTT

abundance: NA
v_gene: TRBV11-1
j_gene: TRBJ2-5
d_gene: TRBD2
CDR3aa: CASSSTGGQETQYF
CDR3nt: TGTGCCAGCAGCTCTACGGGGGGACAAGAGACCCAGTACTTC

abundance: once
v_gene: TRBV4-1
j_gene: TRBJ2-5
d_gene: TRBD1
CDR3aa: CASSQGWTGGKQETQYF
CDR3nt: TGCGCCAGCAGCCAAGGCTGGACAGGGGGTAAACAAGAGACCCAGTACTTC

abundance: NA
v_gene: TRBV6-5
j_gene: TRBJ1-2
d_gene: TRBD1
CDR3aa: CASSTRQGYGGYTF
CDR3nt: TGTGCCAGCAGTACGCGACAGGGGTATGGTGGCTACACCTTC

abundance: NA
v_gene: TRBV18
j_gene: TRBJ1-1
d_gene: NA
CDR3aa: CASSSPTGRNTEAFF
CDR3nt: TGTGCCAGCTCATCCCCGACAGGTAGGAACACTGAAGCTTTCTTT

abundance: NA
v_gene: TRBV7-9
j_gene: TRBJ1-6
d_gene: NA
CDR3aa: CASSLSATGRNYSPLHF
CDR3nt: TGTGCCAGCAGCTTAAGCGCGACAGGCCGAAATTATTCACCCCTCCACTTT

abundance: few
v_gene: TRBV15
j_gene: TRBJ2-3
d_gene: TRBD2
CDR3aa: CATSRGLAGLGDTQYF
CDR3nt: TGTGCCACCAGCAGAGGACTAGCGGGGTTAGGGGATACGCAGTATTTT

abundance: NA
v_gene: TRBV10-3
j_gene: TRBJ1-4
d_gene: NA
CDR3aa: CAISDGTGDEKLFF
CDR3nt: TGTGCCATCAGTGACGGGACGGGGGATGAAAAACTGTTTTTT

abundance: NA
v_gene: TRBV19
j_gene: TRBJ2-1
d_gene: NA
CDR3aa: CASSTGYWRGRYNEQFF
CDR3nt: TGTGCCAGTAGCACGGGATATTGGCGGGGCCGATACAATGAGCAGTTCTTC

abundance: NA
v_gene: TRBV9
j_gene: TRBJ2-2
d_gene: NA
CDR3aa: CASSVRARGNTGELFF
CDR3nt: TGTGCCAGCAGCGTAAGGGCGCGGGGAAACACCGGGGAGCTGTTTTTT

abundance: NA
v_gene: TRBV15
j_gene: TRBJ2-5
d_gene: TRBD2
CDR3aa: CATSRAQRGGQETQYF
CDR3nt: TGTGCCACCAGCAGAGCCCAGCGGGGGGGTCAAGAGACCCAGTACTTC

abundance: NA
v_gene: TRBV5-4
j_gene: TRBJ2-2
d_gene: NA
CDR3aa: CASSPMEANTGELFF
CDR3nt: TGTGCCAGCAGCCCAATGGAGGCGAACACCGGGGAGCTGTTTTTT

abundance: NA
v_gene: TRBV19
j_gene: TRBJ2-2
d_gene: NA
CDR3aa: CASRVGSVTGELFF
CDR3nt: TGTGCCAGTAGGGTCGGGTCGGTCACCGGGGAGCTGTTTTTT

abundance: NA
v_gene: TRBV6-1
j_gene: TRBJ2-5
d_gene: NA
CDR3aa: CASHTGNQETQYF
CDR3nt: TGTGCCAGCCATACAGGGAACCAGGAGACCCAGTACTTC

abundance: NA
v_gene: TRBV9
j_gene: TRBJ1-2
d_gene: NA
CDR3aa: CASSPRGVSYGYTF
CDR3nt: TGTGCCAGCAGCCCACGGGGGGTAAGCTATGGCTACACCTTC

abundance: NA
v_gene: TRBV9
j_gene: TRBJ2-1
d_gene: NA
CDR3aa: CASSVVGEKTYNEQFF
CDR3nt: TGTGCCAGCAGCGTAGTTGGGGAGAAAACCTACAATGAGCAGTTCTTC

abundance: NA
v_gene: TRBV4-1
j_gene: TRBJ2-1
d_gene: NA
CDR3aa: CASSLDKYNEQFF
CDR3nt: TGCGCCAGCAGCCTCGACAAATACAATGAGCAGTTCTTC

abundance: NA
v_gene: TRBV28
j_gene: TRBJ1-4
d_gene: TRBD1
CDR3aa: CASRPGTGSEKLFF
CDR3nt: TGTGCCAGCAGGCCCGGGACAGGGTCTGAAAAACTGTTTTTT

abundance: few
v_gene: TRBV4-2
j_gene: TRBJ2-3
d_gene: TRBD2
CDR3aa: CASSQDRGGGTDTQYF
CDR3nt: TGTGCCAGCAGCCAAGATCGGGGGGGCGGCACAGATACGCAGTATTTT

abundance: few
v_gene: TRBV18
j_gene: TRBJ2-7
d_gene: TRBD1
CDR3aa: CASSPIRTGTSYEQYF
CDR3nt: TGTGCCAGCTCACCGATTCGGACAGGGACGTCCTACGAGCAGTACTTC

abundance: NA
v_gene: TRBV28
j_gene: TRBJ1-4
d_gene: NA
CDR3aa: CASSLGVNEKLFF
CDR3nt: TGTGCCAGCAGTTTAGGAGTTAATGAAAAACTGTTTTTT

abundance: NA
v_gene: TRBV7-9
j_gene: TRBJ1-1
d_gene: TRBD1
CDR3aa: CASSLVTGAEAFF
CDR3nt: TGTGCCAGCAGCTTAGTTACAGGGGCTGAAGCTTTCTTT

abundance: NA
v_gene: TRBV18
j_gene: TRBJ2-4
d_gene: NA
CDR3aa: CASSRGGGNIQYF
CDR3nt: TGTGCCAGCTCACGGGGGGGCGGAAACATTCAGTACTTC

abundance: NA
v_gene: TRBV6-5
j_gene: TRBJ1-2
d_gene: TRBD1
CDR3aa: CASSPEPQGRDGYTF
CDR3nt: TGTGCCAGCAGTCCCGAACCACAGGGGCGGGATGGCTACACCTTC

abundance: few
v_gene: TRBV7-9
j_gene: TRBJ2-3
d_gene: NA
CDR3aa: CASRESGYSTDTQYF
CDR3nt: TGTGCCAGCAGGGAAAGCGGCTATAGCACAGATACGCAGTATTTT

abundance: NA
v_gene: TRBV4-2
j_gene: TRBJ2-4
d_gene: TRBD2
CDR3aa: CATPGEGPKNIQYF
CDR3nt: TGTGCCACCCCGGGGGAGGGCCCTAAAAACATTCAGTACTTC

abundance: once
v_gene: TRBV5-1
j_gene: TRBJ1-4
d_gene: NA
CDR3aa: CASSLVPSVNNEKLFF
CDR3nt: TGCGCCAGCAGCTTGGTACCATCGGTGAATAATGAAAAACTGTTTTTT

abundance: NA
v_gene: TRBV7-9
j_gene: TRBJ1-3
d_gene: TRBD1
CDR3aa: CASSPDRGLSGNTIYF
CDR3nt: TGTGCCAGCAGCCCAGACAGGGGGCTCTCTGGAAACACCATATATTTT

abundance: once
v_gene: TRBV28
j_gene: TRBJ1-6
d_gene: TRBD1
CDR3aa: CASSPDRGGSPLHF
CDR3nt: TGTGCCAGCAGCCCAGACAGGGGCGGATCACCCCTCCACTTT

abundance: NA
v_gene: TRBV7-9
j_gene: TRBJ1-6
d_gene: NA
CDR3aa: CASSFETANSPLHF
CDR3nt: TGTGCCAGCAGCTTTGAGACAGCCAATTCACCCCTCCACTTT

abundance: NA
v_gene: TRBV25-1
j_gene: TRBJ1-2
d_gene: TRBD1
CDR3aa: CASSDRGTGDYGYTF
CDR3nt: TGTGCCAGCAGTGATCGTGGGACAGGGGACTATGGCTACACCTTC

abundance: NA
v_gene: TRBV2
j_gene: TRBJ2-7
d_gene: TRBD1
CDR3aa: CASNLETGGGYEQYF
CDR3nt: TGTGCCAGCAATCTCGAGACAGGGGGCGGGTACGAGCAGTACTTC

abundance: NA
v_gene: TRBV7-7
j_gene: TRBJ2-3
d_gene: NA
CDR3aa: CASSRNRLDTQYF
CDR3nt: TGTGCTAGCAGCCGAAACAGGCTAGATACGCAGTATTTT

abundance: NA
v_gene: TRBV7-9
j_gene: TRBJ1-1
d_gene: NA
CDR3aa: CASSLVQENTEAFF
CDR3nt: TGTGCCAGCAGCTTAGTACAGGAGAACACTGAAGCTTTCTTT

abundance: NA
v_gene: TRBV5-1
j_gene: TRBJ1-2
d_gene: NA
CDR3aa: CASSQGLYGYTF
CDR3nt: TGCGCCAGCAGCCAGGGTTTGTATGGCTACACCTTC

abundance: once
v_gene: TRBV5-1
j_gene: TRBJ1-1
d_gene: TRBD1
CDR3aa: CASSRGQGHTEAFF
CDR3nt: TGCGCCAGCAGCCGGGGACAGGGACACACTGAAGCTTTCTTT

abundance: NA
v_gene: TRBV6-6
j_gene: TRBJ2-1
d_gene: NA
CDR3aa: CASSYAGTHYNEQFF
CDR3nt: TGTGCCAGCAGTTACGCCGGGACTCATTACAATGAGCAGTTCTTC

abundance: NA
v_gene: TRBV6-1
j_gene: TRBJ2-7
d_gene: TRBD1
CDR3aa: CASSDPTGVYEQYF
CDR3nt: TGTGCCAGCAGTGACCCGACAGGGGTCTACGAGCAGTACTTC